These 27 T cell receptor beta chains originate from one sample sequenced in a study of T-cell memory formation after mild COVID-19. TCRdb reprocessed the 5' RACE reads with MiXCR, giving one entry per CDR3 protein. Of hundreds of thousands of distinct CDR3 sequences detected, more than 15% appear once; the ten largest clones hold around 22%. Sequencing was carried out using PBMCs or a T cell subset sorted from them (not recorded which). The receptor set was obtained from a man aged 18 to 29 who had mild COVID-19 (a few samples of this study predate the infection). Cell type and time point are not known.

This clonotype was observed once. CDR3 amino acids: CASSPISTEETQYF. As DNA, the CDR3 is TGTGCCAGCTCACCGATAAGTACAGAAGAGACCCAGTACTTC. This sequence joins TRBV18 and TRBJ2-5; D unclear. Germline values: CDR1 KGHSH, CDR2 LQKENI. Trimming removed 3 bases from V and 3 bases from J, with 11 bases in between. CDR3 length equals 14 residues.

This clonotype was detected many times. The rearrangement joins TRBV6-4 to TRBJ2-3, with 8 positions matching TRBD1. J gave up 3 bases and V 0 bases, and 2 bases lay outside the gene matches. The CDR3 covers 15 residues. The germline gives CDR1 MRHNA, CDR2 SNTAGT. CDR3 protein: CASSDSQGATDTQYF. The CDR3 DNA reads TGTGCCAGCAGTGACTCTCAGGGGGCAACAGATACGCAGTATTTT.

The chain is built from TRBV20-1 and TRBJ2-3; D may be TRBD1 (5 bases). Germline loops: CDR1 DFQATT, CDR2 SNEGSKA (reference sequence). CDR3 length: 13 residues. V was clipped by 6 bases and J by 0 bases, with 10 bases between them. CDR3 region: CSAVRQSTDTQYF. The DNA for the CDR3 is TGCAGTGCCGTGCGACAGAGCACAGATACGCAGTATTTT.

This clonotype was detected only a few times. The chain is built from TRBV21-1 and TRBJ1-4. TRBV21-1 is flagged as a pseudogene. This CDR3 spans 12 amino acids. The CDR3 reads CASSKWQEKLFF. CDR3 in DNA: TGTGCCAGCAGCAAATGGCAAGAAAAACTGTTTTTT.

This clonotype occurred many times. This chain joins TRBV4-1 and TRBJ1-1; maybe TRBD1 (6 bases). The CDR3 has 14 amino acids. CDR1 MGHRA and CDR2 YSYEKL come from the germline V gene. Trimming removed 5 bases at V and 5 bases at J, with 15 bases between. The DNA of the CDR3 is TGCGCCAGCAGCGTATACAGGGTAGGGACTGAAGCTTTCTTT. It specifies CASSVYRVGTEAFF.

This clonotype was seen more than once but under ten times. The genes are TRBV20-1 and TRBJ1-5; D remains ambiguous. Germline V gene lookup returns CDR1 DFQATT and CDR2 SNEGSKA (reference sequence). Deletions cut 3 bases from V and 1 base from J, with 13 bases between. The length of the CDR3 is 15 residues. In nucleotides, the CDR3 is TGCAGTGCTAGGACTAGAGCCCCGAGCAATCAGCCCCAGCATTTT. It specifies CSARTRAPSNQPQHF.

This clonotype was seen repeatedly, ten times or more. The chain is built from TRBV7-2 and TRBJ2-6, with 10 bases that match TRBD1. V dropped 5 bases and J dropped 4; count of bases not matched to a gene: 8. Germline V gene lookup returns CDR1 SGHTA and CDR2 FQGNSA. The CDR3 consists of 17 residues. The CDR3 region is CASSGRDRGTGANVLTF. CDR3 nucleotide sequence: TGTGCCAGCAGCGGCCGGGACAGGGGTACAGGGGCCAACGTCCTGACTTTC.

This clonotype has just a few counts. The V and J genes are TRBV7-9 and TRBJ1-2; D is unresolved. Trimming stripped 5 bases from V and 3 bases from J, with 22 bases between. The CDR3 sequence is 17 residues long. CDR1 SEHNR and CDR2 FQNEAQ come from the germline V gene (reference sequence). The CDR3 sequence: CASSRTAATDGDYGYTF. The CDR3 bases are TGTGCCAGCAGCCGGACGGCGGCCACCGACGGAGACTATGGCTACACCTTC. Supplemented by reference TRBV7-9 and TRBJ1-2, the full variable domain reads DTGVSQNPRHKITKRGQNVTFRCDPISEHNRLYWYRQTLGQGPEFLTYFQNEAQLEKSRLLSDRFSAERPKGSFSTLEIQRTEQGDSAMYLCASSRTAATDGDYGYTFGSGTRLTVV.

This clonotype was observed a handful of times. The chain carries TRBV5-1 and TRBJ1-4; tentative D call: TRBD1 (5 bases). The germline V and J ends were trimmed by 1 base and 4 bases, with 8 bases remaining between them. This CDR3 has 14 residues. CDR1 is SGHRS and CDR2 is YFSETQ in the germline V gene. CDR3 bases: TGCGCCAGCAGCTTGCGGGACCGTAATGAAAAACTGTTTTTT. It codes for CASSLRDRNEKLFF.

This rearrangement joins TRBV5-1 to TRBJ2-1; D gene uncertain. Germline CDR1 SGHRS, CDR2 YFSETQ. CDR3 length equals 11 residues. V was cut by 6 bases and J by 6 bases, with 7 bases left in between. CDR3 in DNA: TGCGCCAGCACCCTGATCAATGAGCAGTTCTTC. This gives the protein CASTLINEQFF.

The chain joins TRBV7-9 to TRBJ2-3, with 7 bases aligning to TRBD1. This CDR3 has 14 residues. The germline V gene has CDR1 SEHNR and CDR2 FQNEAQ (reference sequence). V lost 3 bases to trimming and J lost 4 bases; unmatched junction nucleotides: 4. CDR3 DNA: TGTGCCAGCAGCTTCGGACAGGCCCCAGATACGCAGTATTTT. As protein: CASSFGQAPDTQYF.

The chain has TRBV5-1 and TRBJ2-7; D ambiguous. The CDR3 runs 14 residues. V was shortened by 0 bases and J by 5 bases, with 12 bases between the two germline ends. The germline gives CDR1 SGHRS, CDR2 YFSETQ. The CDR3 reads CASSLESARDEQYV. The CDR3 DNA follows: TGCGCCAGCAGCTTGGAGTCCGCCAGAGACGAGCAGTACGTC.

The V and J genes are TRBV11-2 and TRBJ2-7; D may be TRBD2 (5 bases). Trimming left V 4 bases short and J 4 bases short, with 14 bases between. Germline lookup yields CDR1 SGHAT and CDR2 FQNNGV. The CDR3 runs to 14 residues. CDR3 residues: CASSSSRVRYEQYF. DNA for the CDR3: TGTGCCAGCAGCTCTAGCCGGGTCCGATACGAGCAGTACTTC.

This chain links TRBV5-1 with TRBJ2-1; the match to TRBD2 covers 9 bases. The CDR3 spans 18 residues. The J segment lost 1 base and the V segment lost 4 bases, leaving 12 bases of the junction unmatched. CDR1 is SGHRS, CDR2 YFSETQ, per germline. This CDR3 reads CASSPAVSRGGSYNEQFF. DNA of the CDR3: TGCGCCAGCAGCCCGGCTGTTTCGCGGGGGGGTTCCTACAATGAGCAGTTCTTC.

This clonotype was counted a few times. This chain joins TRBV5-6 and TRBJ2-2; the D is unclear. Germline CDR1 is SGHDT and CDR2 is YYEEEE. Between the trimmed V and J ends, which lost 6 bases and 1 base, there was a span of 10 bases. The CDR3 is 14 amino acids. The CDR3 region has the DNA TGTGCCAGCAAGCCATCACGGAACACCGGGGAGCTGTTTTTT. Its protein product is CASKPSRNTGELFF.

This clonotype appeared a few times. The CDR3 protein is CASGPVGTRQFF. The CDR3 bases are TGTGCCAGCGGCCCCGTTGGTACCCGGCAGTTCTTC. This chain connects TRBV12-3 or TRBV12-4 to TRBJ2-1; D is undetermined. The CDR3 is 12 residues long. V was cut by 8 bases and J by 12 bases, with 17 bases left in between.

This clonotype was observed a few times. The V gene is TRBV6-2 or TRBV6-3, the J gene TRBJ1-5, with 7 bases matching TRBD1. The CDR3 is made up of 13 amino acids. The V segment lost 6 bases and the J segment 5 bases; nucleotides outside the gene matches: 4. CDR1 is MNHEY, CDR2 SVGEGT, per germline. The CDR3 loop reads CASRTGRDQPQHF. As DNA, the CDR3 is TGTGCCAGCAGGACAGGGCGTGATCAGCCCCAGCATTTT.

This clonotype turned up a few times. This chain connects TRBV4-1 to TRBJ1-4; D is unresolved. Germline V lookup: CDR1 MGHRA, CDR2 YSYEKL. The CDR3 extends over 16 amino acids. V was shortened by 0 bases and J by 1 base, with 9 bases between the two germline ends. This CDR3 reads CASSQDNGGTNEKLFF. The CDR3 coding sequence is TGCGCCAGCAGCCAAGATAATGGAGGAACTAATGAAAAACTGTTTTTT.

DNA for the CDR3: TGTGCCAGGAACAAGACAGGGGGCCAAGAGACCCAGTACTTC. This translates into CARNKTGGQETQYF. This chain joins TRBV3-1 and TRBJ2-5, with 9 bases aligning to TRBD1. The CDR3 runs to 14 residues. Per germline, CDR1 LGHDT and CDR2 YNNKEL (reference sequence). The ends lost 9 bases at V and 1 base at J; junction bases unmatched: 6.

This clonotype turned up a few times. The rearrangement uses TRBV4-3 and TRBJ2-5; D remains ambiguous. Germline lookup yields CDR1 LGHNA and CDR2 YSLEER. The ends were cut back, 3 bases at V and 4 bases at J, with 15 bases in the middle. The CDR3 runs to 15 residues. The CDR3 region is CASSQRMDGRETQYF. Here the CDR3 DNA reads TGCGCCAGCAGCCAGAGGATGGACGGACGAGAGACCCAGTACTTC.

This clonotype has a handful of counts. The chain combines TRBV6-2 or TRBV6-3 with TRBJ2-2; 8 positions match TRBD2. Germline V gene data show CDR1 as MNHEY and CDR2 as SVGEGT. The trim removed 6 bases at V and 4 bases at J, leaving 10 bases unmatched. The CDR3 consists of 16 residues. In DNA, the CDR3 is TGTGCCAGCAGCCTCAACGGGGGGGCCTCCACCGGGGAGCTGTTTTTT. Its translation: CASSLNGGASTGELFF.

The sample holds many counts of this clonotype. The rearrangement links TRBV7-9 to TRBJ2-2; D may match TRBD1 or TRBD2 (5 bases each). The CDR3 has 16 residues. Trimming shortened V by 5 bases and J by 1 base, and 14 bases separated the two germline ends. Germline V gene lookup returns CDR1 SEHNR and CDR2 FQNEAQ (reference sequence). CDR3 in DNA: TGTGCCAGCAGCCGACCACCGGGACGGAACACCGGGGAGCTGTTTTTT. Translating gives CASSRPPGRNTGELFF. Complete variable domain (other parts from reference TRBV7-9 and TRBJ2-2): DTGVSQNPRHKITKRGQNVTFRCDPISEHNRLYWYRQTLGQGPEFLTYFQNEAQLEKSRLLSDRFSAERPKGSFSTLEIQRTEQGDSAMYLCASSRPPGRNTGELFFGEGSRLTVL.

The V call is TRBV24-1, the J call TRBJ1-5, with D maybe TRBD1 (6 bases). V shed 3 bases and J shed 4 bases, with 12 bases lying between them. The CDR3 contains 15 residues. Germline V CDR1 and CDR2: KGHDR, SFDVKD. The CDR3 loop reads CATSDRRTGNQPQHF. CDR3 DNA sequence: TGTGCCACCAGTGATCGAAGAACAGGGAATCAGCCCCAGCATTTT.

The V gene is TRBV28, the J gene TRBJ2-7; D is undetermined. The CDR3 covers 14 residues. V shed 2 bases and J shed 6 bases, with 14 bases lying between them. Germline values: CDR1 MDHEN, CDR2 SYDVKM. CDR3 in amino acids: CASSLHSAVPEQYV. The DNA for the CDR3 is TGTGCCAGCAGTTTACATTCCGCGGTCCCCGAGCAGTACGTC.

This chain connects TRBV28 to TRBJ1-3, with TRBD1 identical over 9 bases. The CDR3 has 16 residues. Germline CDR1 reads MDHEN; CDR2 reads SYDVKM. The trim removed 5 bases at V and 3 bases at J, leaving 8 bases unmatched. The CDR3 here is CASSVVGQGFGNTIYF. In DNA form, the CDR3 reads TGTGCCAGCAGTGTGGTCGGACAGGGGTTTGGAAACACCATATATTTT. The full variable domain, completed using reference TRBV28 and TRBJ1-3, is DVKVTQSSRYLVKRTGEKVFLECVQDMDHENMFWYRQDPGLGLRLIYFSYDVKMKEKGDIPEGYSVSREKKERFSLILESASTNQTSMYLCASSVVGQGFGNTIYFGEGSWLTVV.

This clonotype was detected a few times. The chain uses TRBV28 and TRBJ2-7, with D possibly being TRBD1 (5 bases). CDR3 length: 14 amino acids. Trimming took 2 bases from V and 3 from J, leaving 11 bases between them. The germline V gene has CDR1 MDHEN and CDR2 SYDVKM. CDR3 sequence reads: CASSLPGQGYEQYV. CDR3 DNA: TGTGCCAGCAGTTTACCTGGGCAGGGCTACGAGCAGTACGTC.

This clonotype was recorded a few times. This chain links TRBV5-6 with TRBJ2-7; D uncertain. The V and J ends lost 4 bases and 5 bases respectively, with 19 bases between them. Germline assignment: CDR1 SGHDT and CDR2 YYEEEE. The length of the CDR3 is 15 residues. Here the CDR3 DNA reads TGTGCCAGCAGCCGCCGGGCCATCCTACGGGACGAGCAGTACGTC. This codes for CASSRRAILRDEQYV.